This TCR beta chain was sequenced for a study of control samples from healthy donors and cancer patients. Per the germline V gene, CDR1 is SGHTA and CDR2 is FQGNSA. The CDR3 has 14 amino acids. The germline V and J ends were trimmed by 2 bases and 1 base, with 6 bases remaining between them. Here immunoSEQ multiplex PCR was the method, and the copy in TCRdb shows in-frame clones only, minus some. This sample has roughly 370,000 clones, with around 90% found just once. Points on this clone: Other DNA variants within this sample encode the same CDR3.

Sequenced material: PBMCs. The TCR sequence derives from a man between 40 and 49 years old with head and neck cancer. J is TRBJ1-3 and V is TRBV7-2; no definite D call. The CDR3: CASSLLRSGNTIYF. CDR3 nucleotides: TGTGCCAGCAGCTTATTGAGATCTGGAAACACCATATATTTT.